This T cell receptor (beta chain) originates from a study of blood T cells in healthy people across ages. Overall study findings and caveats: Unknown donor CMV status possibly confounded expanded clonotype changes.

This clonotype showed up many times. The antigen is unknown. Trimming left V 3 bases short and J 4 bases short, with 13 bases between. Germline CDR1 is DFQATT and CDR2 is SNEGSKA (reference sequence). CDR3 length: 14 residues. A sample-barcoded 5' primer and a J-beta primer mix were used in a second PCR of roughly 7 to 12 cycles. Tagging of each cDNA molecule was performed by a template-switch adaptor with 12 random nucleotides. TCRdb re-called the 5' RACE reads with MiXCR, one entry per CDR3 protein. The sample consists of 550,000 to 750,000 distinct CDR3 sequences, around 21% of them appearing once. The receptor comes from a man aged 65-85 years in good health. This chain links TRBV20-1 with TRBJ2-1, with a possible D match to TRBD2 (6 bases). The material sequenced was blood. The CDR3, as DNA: TGCAGTGCTAGCCGGGACTTTCCATACAATGAGCAGTTCTTC. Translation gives CSASRDFPYNEQFF.